The clone carrying this TCR beta chain turned up a few times. Its antigen is unknown. The sample belongs to a study of blood T cells in healthy people across ages. Study outcomes and limitations: Whereas aged donors had fewer naive CD4+ cells, long-lived donors had more of them and higher diversity.

Researchers isolated at least 6.5 million PBMCs per sample. Per individual sample, total RNA of at least 5 micrograms was extracted. CDR1 and CDR2 from the germline V gene are SQVTM and ANQGSEA. V lost 7 bases and J 1 base, leaving 10 bases between the germline ends. The CDR3 consists of 12 residues. The use of a sample-barcoded 5' primer and a J-beta primer mix characterized a second PCR of roughly 6 to 11 cycles. From each sample, at least 2.5 million paired-end reads containing CDR3 were obtained. TCRdb called the 5' RACE reads again in MiXCR, with one record for every CDR3 protein. The table shows around 1,600,000 distinct CDR3 sequences, with approximately 42% occurring only once.

The sample was blood. This chain connects TRBV29-1 to TRBJ1-1; D may be TRBD1 (6 bases). This TCR was sampled from a woman aged 18-35 years in good health. The CDR3: CSAPTGNTEAFF. In DNA form, the CDR3 reads TGCAGCGCTCCGACAGGGAACACTGAAGCTTTCTTT.